The sequence of this T cell receptor (beta chain) was determined in a study of chemoradiotherapy in HPV16-positive cancers. Some clones are missing from TCRdb's copy, which holds only in-frame ones; the method was immunoSEQ multiplex PCR. The data hold about 4,800 clones, with roughly 89% observed a single time. The CDR3 consists of 13 residues. Losses at the gene ends were 6 bases for V and 4 bases for J; bases not matched to a gene: 4. CDR1 and CDR2 (germline): MNHEY, SVGAGI. This receptor was taken from a human donor with HPV-associated anogenital cancer. This chain connects TRBV6-5 to TRBJ1-2, with 8 bases lining up with TRBD1. The source material was tumor tissue, sampled from a patient who underwent chemoradiotherapy. The CDR3, as DNA: TGTGCCAGCAGACCCACAGGGGGCTATGGCTACACCTTC. This translates into CASRPTGGYGYTF.